This T cell receptor (beta chain) was sequenced for a study of T cell responses to AZD1222 COVID-19 vaccine. Study outcomes and limitations: White British people made up most donors, females outnumbered males, and clonal diversity was possibly underestimated. The study sampled repertoires only after the peak T cell response.

Only in-frame clones appear in the TCRdb table, and some are missing; sequencing was by immunoSEQ multiplex PCR. The data show around 150,000 clones, roughly 80% seen once. Germline V gives CDR1 MNHNS, CDR2 SASEGT. J lost 0 bases, V lost 5 bases, and 4 bases had no gene match. The CDR3 length is 16 residues. As for this clone: The antigen is undetermined.

The specimen comprised peripheral blood, sampled on day 0 of AZD1222 vaccination. This clonotype was sampled from an adult in good health. The chain uses TRBV6-1 and TRBJ1-5; the match to TRBD1 covers 10 bases. CDR3 amino acids: CASSKGTGDSNQPQHF. Here the CDR3 DNA reads TGTGCCAGCAGTAAAGGGACAGGGGATAGCAATCAGCCCCAGCATTTT.